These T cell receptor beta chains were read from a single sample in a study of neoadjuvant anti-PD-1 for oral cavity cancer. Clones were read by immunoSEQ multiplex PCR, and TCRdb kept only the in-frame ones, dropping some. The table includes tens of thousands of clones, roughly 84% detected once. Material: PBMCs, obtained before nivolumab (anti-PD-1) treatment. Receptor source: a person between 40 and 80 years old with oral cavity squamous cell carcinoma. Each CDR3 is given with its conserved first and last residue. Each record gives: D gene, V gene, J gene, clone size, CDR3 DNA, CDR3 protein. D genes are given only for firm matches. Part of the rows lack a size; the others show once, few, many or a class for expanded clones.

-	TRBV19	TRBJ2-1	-	TGTGCCTATGGGTTGAGGGATGTGCAGAATGAGCAGTTCTTC	CAYGLRDVQNEQFF
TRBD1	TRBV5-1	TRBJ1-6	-	TGCGCCAGCAGCTTGGAAATGGACAGGGGGTATTCACCCCTCCACTTT	CASSLEMDRGYSPLHF
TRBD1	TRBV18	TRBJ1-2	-	TGTGCCAGCTCACCATCAGGGGGACCTAACTATGGCTACACCTTC	CASSPSGGPNYGYTF
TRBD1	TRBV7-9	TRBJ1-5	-	TGTGCCAGCAGCCAGGACAGGGAGGATCAGCCCCAGCATTTT	CASSQDREDQPQHF
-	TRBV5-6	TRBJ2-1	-	TGTGCCAGCAACCCCAGAGGGACACCCTACAATGAGCAGTTCTTC	CASNPRGTPYNEQFF
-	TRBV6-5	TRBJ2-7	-	TGTGCCAGCAGTTACTCTGGCGGCCCAGCCTACGAGCAGTACTTC	CASSYSGGPAYEQYF
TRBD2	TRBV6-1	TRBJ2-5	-	TGTGCCAGCAGTGGCCCAACTAGCGGTGGGGAGACCCAGTACTTC	CASSGPTSGGETQYF
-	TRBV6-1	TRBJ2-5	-	TGTGCCAGCAGAATTCCCGGTAAGGGAGAGACCCAGTACTTC	CASRIPGKGETQYF
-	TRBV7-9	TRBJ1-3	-	TGTGCCAGCAGCCCCTTGTTTAAGGGGGGTGGAAACACCATATATTTT	CASSPLFKGGGNTIYF
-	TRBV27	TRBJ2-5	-	TGTGCCAGCAGTTTATTGGCCAGCTATTCGGAGACCCAGTACTTC	CASSLLASYSETQYF
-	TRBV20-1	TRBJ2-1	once	TGCAGTGCTAGAACTGGGGTTGAGCAGTTCTTC	CSARTGVEQFF
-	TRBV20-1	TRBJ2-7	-	TGCAGTGTTCCACTGAACCCCTTGCAGTACTTC	CSVPLNPLQYF
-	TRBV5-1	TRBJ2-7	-	TGCGCCAGCAGCTTGACCGGGGACGAGCAGTACTTC	CASSLTGDEQYF
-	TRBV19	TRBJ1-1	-	TGTGCCAGTAGTACCAGGACGGTTGAAGCTTTCTTT	CASSTRTVEAFF
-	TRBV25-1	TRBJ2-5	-	TGTGCCAGCAGTGACCCACCACGGTTCCAAGAGACCCAGTACTTC	CASSDPPRFQETQYF
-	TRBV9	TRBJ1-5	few	TGTGCCAGCAGCCCTGGAGGGAATCAGCCCCAGCATTTT	CASSPGGNQPQHF
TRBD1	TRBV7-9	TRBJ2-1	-	TGTGCCAGCAGCTCCCCCGGTGGGACAGGTTTGCGAGAGCAGTTCTTC	CASSSPGGTGLREQFF
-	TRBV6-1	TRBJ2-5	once	TGTGCCAGCAGAGCGCTCCGGGGGTCGCAAGAGACCCAGTACTTC	CASRALRGSQETQYF
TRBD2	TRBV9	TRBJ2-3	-	TGTGCCAGCAGCGTTTGGCGGGAGGTCCGCACAGATACGCAGTATTTT	CASSVWREVRTDTQYF
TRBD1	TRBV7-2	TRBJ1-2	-	TGTGCCAGCAGCTCCCAACAGGGGAACTATGGCTACACCTTC	CASSSQQGNYGYTF
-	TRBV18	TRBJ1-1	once	TGTGCCAGCTCATTACGGGGGGGCGGCGGCACTGAAGCTTTCTTT	CASSLRGGGGTEAFF
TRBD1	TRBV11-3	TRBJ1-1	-	TGTGCCAGCAGCTCCCCCGGGACAGGGGTCACTGAAGCTTTCTTT	CASSSPGTGVTEAFF
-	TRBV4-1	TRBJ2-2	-	TGCGCCAGCAGCTTCGTAACGGGAGCAGAAGGAAACACCGGGGAGCTGTTTTTT	CASSFVTGAEGNTGELFF
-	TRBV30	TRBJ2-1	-	TGTGCCTGCGACACTTGGAGGGCCGGGAATGAGCAGTTCTTC	CACDTWRAGNEQFF
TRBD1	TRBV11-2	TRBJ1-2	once	TGTGCCAGCAGCCGACAGGGATTCGACTATGGCTACACCTTC	CASSRQGFDYGYTF
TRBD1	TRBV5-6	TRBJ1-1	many	TGTGCCAGCAGCTCCTCTGGGAGGGGGCGCGACACTGAAGCTTTCTTT	CASSSSGRGRDTEAFF
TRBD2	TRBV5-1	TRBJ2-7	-	TGCGCCAGCAGCTTGGCACTAGCGGGAGAATTCTACGAGCAGTACTTC	CASSLALAGEFYEQYF
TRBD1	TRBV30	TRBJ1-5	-	TGTGCCTGGAGTAGAGGGGGCTGGCAGCCCCAGCATTTT	CAWSRGGWQPQHF
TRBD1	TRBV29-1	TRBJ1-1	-	TGCAGCGGAAACACAGGGGGCACTGAAGCTTTCTTT	CSGNTGGTEAFF
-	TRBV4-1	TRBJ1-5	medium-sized	TGCGCCAGCAGCCAAGGACAGTCCAATCAGCCCCAGCATTTT	CASSQGQSNQPQHF
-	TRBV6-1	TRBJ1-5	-	TGTGCCAGCAGTCCGAACCTAGGACGGTATCAGCCCCAGCATTTT	CASSPNLGRYQPQHF
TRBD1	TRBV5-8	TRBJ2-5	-	TGTGCCAGCAGCCCGGGACAGGGGGGAGAACAAGAGACCCAGTACTTC	CASSPGQGGEQETQYF
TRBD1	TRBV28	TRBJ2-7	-	TGTGCCAGCAGTTATGGGGACAGCTCCTACGAGCAGTACTTC	CASSYGDSSYEQYF
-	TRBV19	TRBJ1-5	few	TGTGCCGGTAGGGGGGACTGGGGGCCCCAGCATTTT	CAGRGDWGPQHF
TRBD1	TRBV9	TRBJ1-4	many	TGTGCCAGCAGCGCTCCCGACAGGGGAGCTGGTACTAATGAAAAACTGTTTTTT	CASSAPDRGAGTNEKLFF
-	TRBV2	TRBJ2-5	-	TGTGCCAGCTCGTTGTCGGGGATCGGGGAGACCCAGTACTTC	CASSLSGIGETQYF
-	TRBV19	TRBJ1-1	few	TGTGCCAGTAGTATGGGGATTACTGAAGCTTTCTTT	CASSMGITEAFF
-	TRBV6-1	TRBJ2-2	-	TGTGCCAGCAGGGAACTAAATACGAACACCGGGGAGCTGTTTTTT	CASRELNTNTGELFF
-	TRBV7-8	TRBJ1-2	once	TGTGCCAGCAGCCCCAGGATGGGGGTCGCTAACTATGGCTACACCTTC	CASSPRMGVANYGYTF
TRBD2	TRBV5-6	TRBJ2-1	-	TGTGCCAGCAGCTTTGGACTAGCGGGGGCTCCGAGCTCCTACAATGAGCAGTTCTTC	CASSFGLAGAPSSYNEQFF
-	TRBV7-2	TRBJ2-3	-	TGTGCCAGCAGCTTAGGAGATACAGATACGCAGTATTTT	CASSLGDTDTQYF
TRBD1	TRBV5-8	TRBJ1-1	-	TGTGCCAGCAGCTTGGGACAGGGGTGGACTGAAGCTTTCTTT	CASSLGQGWTEAFF